This T cell receptor beta chain was profiled in a study of control samples from healthy donors and cancer patients. Clones were read by immunoSEQ multiplex PCR, and TCRdb kept only the in-frame ones, dropping some. This sample has approximately 150,000 clones, with less than 95% found just once. The junction had 7 bases not matched to a gene; V was cut back by 5 bases and J by 6 bases. CDR1 is LNHDA, CDR2 SQIVND, per germline (reference sequence). The CDR3 has 14 amino acids. The sequenced material came from PBMCs. The receptor's source is a man aged 55 to 70 with colorectal cancer. This chain joins TRBV19 and TRBJ2-1; TRBD1 matches 7 bases. CDR3 amino acids: CASSLWTGPNEQFF. DNA of the CDR3: TGTGCCAGTAGTCTTTGGACAGGCCCCAATGAGCAGTTCTTC.